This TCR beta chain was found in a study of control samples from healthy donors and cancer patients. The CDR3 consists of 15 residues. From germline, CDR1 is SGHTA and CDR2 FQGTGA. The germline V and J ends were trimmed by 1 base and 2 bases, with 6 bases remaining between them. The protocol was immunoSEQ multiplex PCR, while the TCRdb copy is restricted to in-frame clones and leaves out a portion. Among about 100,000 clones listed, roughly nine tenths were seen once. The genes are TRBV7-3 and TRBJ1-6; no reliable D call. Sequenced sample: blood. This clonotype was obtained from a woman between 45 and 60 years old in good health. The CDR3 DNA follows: TGTGCCAGCAGCTTAAGGGCCACCTATAATTCACCCCTCCACTTT. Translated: CASSLRATYNSPLHF.